In its sample, the clone carrying this TCR beta chain was seen a few times. Its antigen is as yet unknown. Arm-PCR of CDR3 regions and iRepertoire HTBI primers were the basis on which TCR beta libraries were built. Using its own MiXCR run on the multiplex PCR reads, TCRdb lists one record per CDR3 protein. The sample carries 550,000 to 600,000 distinct CDR3 sequences, roughly a sixth recorded once. The data belong to a study of regulatory T cells in long-lasting Graves disease. Notes on the study in general: Sample size was small, which may have lowered accuracy.

Time point given: newly diagnosed GD, antithyroid drugs for less than 3 months. The TCR library was made from RNA that had been extracted from PBMCs in TRIzol. Per the germline V gene, CDR1 is MNHEY and CDR2 is SMNVEV (reference sequence). Trimming cost V 5 bases and J 5 bases; bases outside gene matches: 9. The CDR3 is 17 amino acids. These records were also assigned to another study, of T cells in Graves' hyperthyroidism and ophthalmopathy. That paper adds: First-round RT-PCR of the TCR CDR3 relied on the HTBI primer set. Ophthalmopathy, as predicted by the model, came a median around 6.7 months after the prediction.

This TCR was recovered from a man younger than 30 with Graves disease. The source material was peripheral blood mononuclear cells (PBMCs), sampled at new diagnosis, from a patient treated with antithyroid drugs. The chain combines TRBV27 with TRBJ2-7; 16 bases fit TRBD2. CDR3 sequence: CASSPTGTSGRAHEQYF. CDR3 coding DNA: TGTGCCAGCAGTCCTACCGGGACTAGCGGGAGGGCCCACGAGCAGTACTTC.